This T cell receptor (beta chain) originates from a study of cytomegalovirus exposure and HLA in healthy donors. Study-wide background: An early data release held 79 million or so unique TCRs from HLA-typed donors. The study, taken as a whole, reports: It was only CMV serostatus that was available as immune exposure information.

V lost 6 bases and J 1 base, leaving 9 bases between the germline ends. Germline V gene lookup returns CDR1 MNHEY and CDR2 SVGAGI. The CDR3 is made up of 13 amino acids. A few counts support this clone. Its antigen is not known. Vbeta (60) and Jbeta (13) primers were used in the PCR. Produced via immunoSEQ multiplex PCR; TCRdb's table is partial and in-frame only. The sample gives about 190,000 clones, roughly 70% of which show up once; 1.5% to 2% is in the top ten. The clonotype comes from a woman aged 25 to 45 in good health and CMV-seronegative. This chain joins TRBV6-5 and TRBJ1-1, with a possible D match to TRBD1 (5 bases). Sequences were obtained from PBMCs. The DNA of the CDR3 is TGTGCCAGCAGCCTTGGACAGAACACTGAAGCTTTCTTT. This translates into CASSLGQNTEAFF.